This TCR beta chain is drawn from a study of cytomegalovirus exposure and HLA in healthy donors. This CDR3 comprises 14 residues. After removal of 5 bases from V and 2 bases from J, the junction contained 4 bases not matched to a gene. In germline, CDR1 is MNHEY, CDR2 SMNVEV (reference sequence). The primer mix had 60 Vbeta and 13 Jbeta primers. Repertoires were generated with immunoSEQ multiplex PCR, while TCRdb's copy carries only in-frame clones and drops some. This table has under 100,000 clones, about 9.5% appearing once. The gene calls are TRBV27 and TRBJ1-1, with TRBD1 matching 8 bases. What was sequenced was PBMCs. This sequence originates from a man aged 55 to 70 in good health and CMV-seropositive. CDR3 sequence: CASSPGQGNTEAFF. The CDR3 region has the DNA TGTGCCAGCAGTCCCGGACAGGGTAACACTGAAGCTTTCTTT.